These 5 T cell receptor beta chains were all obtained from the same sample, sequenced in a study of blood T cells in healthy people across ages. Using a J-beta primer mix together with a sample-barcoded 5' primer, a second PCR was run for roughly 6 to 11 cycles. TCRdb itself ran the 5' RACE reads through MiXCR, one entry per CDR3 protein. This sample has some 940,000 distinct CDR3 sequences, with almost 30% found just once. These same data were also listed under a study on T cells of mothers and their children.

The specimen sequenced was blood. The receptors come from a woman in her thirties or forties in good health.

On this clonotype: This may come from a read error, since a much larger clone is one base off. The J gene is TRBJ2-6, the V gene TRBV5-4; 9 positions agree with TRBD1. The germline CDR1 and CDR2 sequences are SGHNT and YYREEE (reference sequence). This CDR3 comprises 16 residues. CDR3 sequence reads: CAGSTRTGVGANVLTF. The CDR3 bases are TGTGCCGGCAGCACCCGGACAGGGGTAGGGGCCAACGTCCTGACTTTC.

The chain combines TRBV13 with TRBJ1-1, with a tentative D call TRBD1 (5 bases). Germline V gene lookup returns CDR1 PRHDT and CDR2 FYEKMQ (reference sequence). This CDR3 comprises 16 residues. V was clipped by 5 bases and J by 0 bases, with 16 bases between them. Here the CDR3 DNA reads TGTGCCAGCAGCCCACAGGCCCGGACAATGAACACTGAAGCTTTCTTT. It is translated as CASSPQARTMNTEAFF.

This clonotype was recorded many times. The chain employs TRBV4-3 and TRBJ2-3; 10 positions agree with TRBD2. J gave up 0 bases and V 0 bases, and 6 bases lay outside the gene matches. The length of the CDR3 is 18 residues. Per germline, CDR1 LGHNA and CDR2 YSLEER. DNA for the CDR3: TGCGCCAGCAGCCAAGACCCCACTAGCGGGACGAGCACAGATACGCAGTATTTT. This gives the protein CASSQDPTSGTSTDTQYF.

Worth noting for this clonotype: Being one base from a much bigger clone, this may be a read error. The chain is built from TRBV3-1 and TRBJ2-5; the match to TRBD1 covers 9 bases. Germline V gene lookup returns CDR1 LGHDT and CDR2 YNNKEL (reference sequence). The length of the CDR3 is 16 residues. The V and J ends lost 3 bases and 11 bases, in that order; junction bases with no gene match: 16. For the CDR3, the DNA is TGTGCCAGCAGCCATTCTCCGGGACAGGGACACAATGAGCAGTACTTC. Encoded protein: CASSHSPGQGHNEQYF.

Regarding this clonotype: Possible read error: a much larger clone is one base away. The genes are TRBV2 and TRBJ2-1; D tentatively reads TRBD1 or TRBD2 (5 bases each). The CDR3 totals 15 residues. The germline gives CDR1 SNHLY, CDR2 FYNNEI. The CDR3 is CASSGGDSHYNGQFF. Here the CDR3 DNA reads TGTGCCAGCAGTGGAGGGGATAGCCACTACAATGGGCAGTTCTTC.